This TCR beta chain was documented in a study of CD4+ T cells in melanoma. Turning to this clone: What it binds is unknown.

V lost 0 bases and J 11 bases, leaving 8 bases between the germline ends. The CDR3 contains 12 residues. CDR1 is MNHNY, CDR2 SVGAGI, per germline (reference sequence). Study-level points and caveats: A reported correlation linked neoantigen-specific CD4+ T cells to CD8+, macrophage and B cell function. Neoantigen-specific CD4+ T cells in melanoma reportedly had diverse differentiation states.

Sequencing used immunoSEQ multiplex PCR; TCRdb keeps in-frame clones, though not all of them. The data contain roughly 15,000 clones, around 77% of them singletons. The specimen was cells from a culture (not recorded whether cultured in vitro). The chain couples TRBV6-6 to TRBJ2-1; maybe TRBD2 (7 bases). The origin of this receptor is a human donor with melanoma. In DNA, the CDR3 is TGTGCCAGCAGTTACTCCGGGGGGCAGCAGTTCTTC. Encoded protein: CASSYSGGQQFF.